The 15 T cell receptor beta chains below come from one sample, sequenced in a study of CD8+CD57+ T cells in acquired aplastic anemia. Genomic DNA, serving as template, underwent TCR beta VDJ and CDR3 profiling. MiXCR was run by TCRdb on the reads, yielding one entry per CDR3 protein. The data contain under 200,000 distinct CDR3 sequences, roughly 40% of them seen just once; the ten biggest clones take up 1.1%. The sequenced sample consisted of sorted CD4+, CD8+, or CD8+CD57+ T cells (not recorded which) from PBMCs. Every receptor here comes from a human donor in good health.

The rearrangement links TRBV7-8 to TRBJ2-7; 7 bases map to TRBD1. The CDR3 is made up of 12 amino acids. Unmatched junction bases numbered 0, after V lost 4 bases and J lost 3 bases. Germline V lookup: CDR1 SGHVS, CDR2 FQNEAQ. The CDR3 nucleotides are TGTGCCAGCAGCTACAGGGGCTACGAGCAGTACTTC. As protein: CASSYRGYEQYF.

The chain recombines TRBV4-1 with TRBJ2-2; 11 nucleotides match TRBD2. Unmatched junction bases numbered 14, after V lost 1 base and J lost 4 bases. Germline CDR1 is MGHRA and CDR2 is YSYEKL. This CDR3 contains 20 residues. The CDR3 loop reads CASSQVLAGGRSGSTGELFF. CDR3 coding DNA: TGCGCCAGCAGCCAAGTGTTAGCGGGGGGGCGATCAGGTAGCACCGGGGAGCTGTTTTTT.

Notes on this clonotype: A single base separates this from a much larger clone, so it may be a read error. V usage is TRBV11-1 and J usage is TRBJ1-1; D gene ambiguous. This CDR3 has 13 amino acids. Germline V gene lookup returns CDR1 SGHAT and CDR2 FQDESV (reference sequence). The CDR3: CASSLNMNTKAFF. The CDR3 region has the DNA TGTGCCAGCAGCCTAAACATGAACACTAAAGCTTTCTTT.

A word on this clonotype: With a much larger clone just one base away, this may be a read error. CDR3 nucleotides: TGTGCCAGCAGCTTAATGGGACACGAGAGTGACATTCAGTACTTC. Amino acids: CASSLMGHESDIQYF. The chain combines TRBV11-1 with TRBJ2-4; D may be TRBD1 (6 bases). The CDR3 is 15 amino acids. V lost 2 bases to trimming and J lost 8 bases, with 16 bases between them. Germline V gives CDR1 SGHAT, CDR2 FQDESV (reference sequence). The entire variable domain, with the rest obtained from reference TRBV11-1 and TRBJ2-4, is as follows: EAEVAQSPRYKITEKSQAVAFWCDPISGHATLYWYRQILGQGPELLVQFQDESVVDDSQLPKDRFSAERLKGVDSTLKIQPAELGDSAMYLCASSLMGHESDIQYFGAGTRLSVL.

The chain combines TRBV29-1 with TRBJ2-7; tentative D call: TRBD1 (6 bases). Germline V gene data show CDR1 as SQVTM and CDR2 as ANQGSEA. This CDR3 contains 11 residues. The V end lost 7 bases, the J end lost 3 bases, and 10 bases lay between the germline ends. The CDR3 nucleotides read TGCAGCGGGGGACAAGACTACGAGCAGTACTTC. This codes for CSGGQDYEQYF.

The gene calls are TRBV19 and TRBJ1-1, with D perhaps TRBD1 (6 bases). From germline, CDR1 is LNHDA and CDR2 SQIVND (reference sequence). The CDR3 has 14 residues. Trimming took off 9 bases at V and 7 bases at J, with 21 bases between the two ends. DNA for the CDR3: TGTGCCAGCAGCTTAATCTTGTGGGGGCATGAAGCTTTCTTT. It is translated as CASSLILWGHEAFF. Together with reference TRBV19 and TRBJ1-1, the CDR3 gives the full variable domain: DGGITQSPKYLFRKEGQNVTLSCEQNLNHDAMYWYRQDPGQGLRLIYYSQIVNDFQKGDIAEGYSVSREKKESFPLTVTSAQKNPTAFYLCASSLILWGHEAFFGQGTRLTVV.

The genes are TRBV7-2 and TRBJ1-2; D might be TRBD1 (5 bases). The V and J ends lost 4 bases and 4 bases respectively, with 16 bases between them. The CDR3 runs 15 residues. In germline, CDR1 is SGHTA, CDR2 FQGNSA. DNA for the CDR3: TGTGCCAGCAGCTCTGTTGGGACGGCTGTCTATGGCTACACCTTC. This gives the protein CASSSVGTAVYGYTF.

This chain joins TRBV25-1 and TRBJ2-5; D may be TRBD1 or TRBD2 (5 bases each). With 6 bases removed from V and 3 bases from J, the gap between germline ends came to 17 bases. The CDR3 covers 15 residues. Germline loops: CDR1 MGHDK, CDR2 SYGVNS. This chain's CDR3 is CASRSFLGVEETQYF. The CDR3 nucleotides read TGTGCCAGCAGGTCCTTCCTGGGGGTAGAAGAGACCCAGTACTTC.

The table lists this clonotype with many counts. The rearrangement uses TRBV7-6 and TRBJ1-6; D is possibly TRBD1 (5 bases). The length of the CDR3 is 16 residues. With 3 bases removed from V and 4 bases from J, the gap between germline ends came to 13 bases. The germline V gene has CDR1 SGHVS and CDR2 FNYEAQ. Here the CDR3 reads CASSLGDRRYNSPLHF. For the CDR3, the DNA is TGTGCCAGCAGCTTGGGGGACCGCCGATATAATTCACCCCTCCACTTT.

The chain carries TRBV25-1 and TRBJ2-3; D is possibly TRBD2 (5 bases). Germline CDR1 reads MGHDK; CDR2 reads SYGVNS. Trimming cost V 3 bases and J 4 bases, with 17 bases left between them. The CDR3 contains 16 residues. The CDR3 here is CASSDPPGRRADTQYF. CDR3 bases: TGTGCCAGCAGTGACCCCCCGGGGAGACGGGCAGATACGCAGTATTTT. The full variable domain, rest sourced from reference TRBV25-1 and TRBJ2-3, is EADIYQTPRYLVIGTGKKITLECSQTMGHDKMYWYQQDPGMELHLIHYSYGVNSTEKGDLSSESTVSRIRTEHFPLTLESARPSHTSQYLCASSDPPGRRADTQYFGPGTRLTVL.

This clonotype appeared once. This chain uses TRBV25-1 with TRBJ1-2, with D possibly matching TRBD1 (5 bases). V was clipped by 5 bases and J by 6 bases, with 13 bases between them. This CDR3 contains 13 residues. Germline assignment: CDR1 MGHDK and CDR2 SYGVNS. CDR3 sequence: CASSQGGGDGYTF. CDR3 DNA: TGTGCCAGCAGTCAAGGTGGGGGGGATGGCTACACCTTC.

A few counts support this clonotype. At one of its ends the junction is not consistent with the germline gene, which may arise from a read error. V gene TRBV10-3 combines with J gene TRBJ2-2; 9 bases line up with TRBD2. CDR3 length: 16 residues. Germline loops: CDR1 ENHRY, CDR2 SYGVKD. CDR3 sequence: CASSEIAGVNTGELFF. For the CDR3, the DNA is TGTGCCAGCAGTGAAATAGCGGGAGTGAACACCGGGGAGCTGTTTTTT.

The chain joins TRBV6-2 or TRBV6-3 to TRBJ1-5; a possible D gene is TRBD1 (6 bases). Looked up from germline, CDR1 is MNHEY and CDR2 is SVGEGT. This CDR3 comprises 16 residues. V was clipped by 6 bases and J by 2 bases, with 17 bases between them. The CDR3: CASSSGGTRGNQPQHF. The CDR3 nucleotides read TGTGCCAGCAGCAGTGGGGGGACACGGGGCAATCAGCCCCAGCATTTT.

This clonotype was picked up one time. The genes are TRBV25-1 and TRBJ2-3, with a weak D call TRBD1 (6 bases). Per germline, CDR1 MGHDK and CDR2 SYGVNS. The CDR3 is made up of 15 amino acids. V lost 1 base and J 3 bases, leaving 11 bases between the germline ends. The CDR3 nucleotides read TGTGCCAGCAGTGAATCGGGCAGGGGAACAGATACGCAGTATTTT. As protein: CASSESGRGTDTQYF.

The chain is built from TRBV2 and TRBJ1-2, with 8 bases that match TRBD1. The junction had 14 bases not matched to a gene; V was cut back by 5 bases and J by 6 bases. This CDR3 has 16 amino acids. The germline CDR1 and CDR2 sequences are SNHLY and FYNNEI. For the CDR3, the DNA is TGTGCCAGCAGTACACCTCCGGGACAGGTAACCCATGGCTACACCTTC. Protein product: CASSTPPGQVTHGYTF.